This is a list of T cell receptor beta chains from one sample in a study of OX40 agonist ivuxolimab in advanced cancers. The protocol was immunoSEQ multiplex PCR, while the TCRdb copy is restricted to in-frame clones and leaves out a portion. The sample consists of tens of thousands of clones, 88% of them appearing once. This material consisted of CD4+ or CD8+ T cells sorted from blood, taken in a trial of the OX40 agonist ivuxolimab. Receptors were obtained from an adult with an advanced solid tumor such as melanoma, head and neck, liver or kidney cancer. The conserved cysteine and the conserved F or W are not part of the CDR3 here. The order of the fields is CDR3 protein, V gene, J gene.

ASSIDLGSDTQY,TRBV19,TRBJ2-3
ASSLTGTAYNEQF,TRBV7-3,TRBJ2-1
ASSLSRGYDQPQH,TRBV27,TRBJ1-5
ASSSPDSAYEQY,TRBV6-5,TRBJ2-7
ASSLGAAQGESGYT,TRBV5-4,TRBJ1-2
ASRVNYGYT,TRBV6-1,TRBJ1-2
ASSDRGAQY,TRBV5-6,TRBJ2-5
ASSGDLADTQY,TRBV2,TRBJ2-3
ASSHRRDSFDEQY,TRBV27,TRBJ2-7
ASGPGTGPMAMISPLH,TRBV11-2,TRBJ1-6
ASSVGGKETQY,TRBV2,TRBJ2-5
ASSLRSFSGANVLT,TRBV7-6,TRBJ2-6
ASRADNYEQY,TRBV6-5,TRBJ2-7
ASSRSQPNTQY,TRBV18,TRBJ2-3
ASSAAPGPPQH,TRBV6-4,TRBJ1-5
ASSLAGSANNEKLF,TRBV5-5,TRBJ1-4
ASSPGQGYYGYT,TRBV28,TRBJ1-2
SVDEQNTGELF,TRBV29-1,TRBJ2-2
ASSPSVGAYYEQY,TRBV4-1,TRBJ2-7
SVRQGAEKLF,TRBV29-1,TRBJ1-4
ASSPRTGNDEQY,TRBV18,TRBJ2-7
ASQTGSGNTIY,TRBV6-6,TRBJ1-3
ASSRGQGGGYT,TRBV10-1,TRBJ1-2
ASSQWTGGYT,TRBV4-1,TRBJ1-2
ASETGSNQPQH,TRBV2,TRBJ1-5
ASSPPDFRSNYEQY,TRBV18,TRBJ2-7
ASSSGLVGAYNEQF,TRBV5-5,TRBJ2-1
ASRLTGTGNTIY,TRBV6-5,TRBJ1-3
ASSFRSPRGGPQH,TRBV28,TRBJ1-5
ASSTTGTPNQPQH,TRBV19,TRBJ1-5
ASSARQAWTDTQY,TRBV9,TRBJ2-3
ATSTAGAAGNTIY,TRBV15,TRBJ1-3
ASSLEAGPGEQY,TRBV7-2,TRBJ2-7
ASSLTAGNTIY,TRBV7-9,TRBJ1-3
ASSVGDRNFYGYT,TRBV2,TRBJ1-2
ASSESSSYNSPLH,TRBV25-1,TRBJ1-6
ASKQQNYGYT,TRBV19,TRBJ1-2
ASSEGGNQPQH,TRBV2,TRBJ1-5
ASSPHGTQDGYT,TRBV7-2,TRBJ1-2
SVGPGLVGAQAGELF,TRBV29-1,TRBJ2-2
ASSESGYYSYNEQF,TRBV28,TRBJ2-1
AGEVDYGYT,TRBV2,TRBJ1-2
ASSLMGNTEAF,TRBV11-3,TRBJ1-1
ASSLEGNEQF,TRBV7-9,TRBJ2-1